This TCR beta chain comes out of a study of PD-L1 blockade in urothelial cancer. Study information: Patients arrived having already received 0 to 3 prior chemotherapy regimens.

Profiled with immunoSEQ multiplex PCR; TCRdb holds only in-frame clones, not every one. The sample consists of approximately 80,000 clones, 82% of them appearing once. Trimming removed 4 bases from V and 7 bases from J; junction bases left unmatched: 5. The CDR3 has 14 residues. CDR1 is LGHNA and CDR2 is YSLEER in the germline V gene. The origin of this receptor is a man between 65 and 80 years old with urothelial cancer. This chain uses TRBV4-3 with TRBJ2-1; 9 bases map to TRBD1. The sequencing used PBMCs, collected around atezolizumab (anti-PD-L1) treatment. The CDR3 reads CASSRDRGRNEQFF. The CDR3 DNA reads TGCGCCAGCAGCCGTGACAGGGGGAGGAATGAGCAGTTCTTC.